This T cell receptor beta chain was profiled in a study of blood T cells in healthy people across ages. It was with a sample-barcoded 5' primer and a J-beta primer mix that a second PCR of about 6 to 12 cycles was run. Each CDR3 protein gets one entry after TCRdb re-called the 5' RACE reads with MiXCR. The profile shows around 1,000,000 distinct CDR3 sequences, roughly a quarter of them singletons. V lost 0 bases to trimming and J lost 6 bases, with 9 bases between them. Germline assignment: CDR1 ENHRY and CDR2 SYGVKD. The CDR3 length is 13 residues. These sequences were also reported in another study, on T cells of mothers and their children. In that study: Each 15 ul cDNA reaction used approximately 1.5 ug RNA; all RNA was used. With the M1S primer of the second PCR, sample barcodes and 2-4 random nucleotides were added. From each mother came over 8 million TCR beta CDR3 reads, and from each child came some 3.2 million. Versus unrelated pairs, overlap was slightly higher in related mother-child pairs, without reaching significance.

V is TRBV10-3 and J is TRBJ2-7; no firm D call. The sequence was collected from a girl aged 2-9 years in good health. The sequencing input was blood. CDR3 protein: CAISESTAREQYF. Here the CDR3 DNA reads TGTGCCATCAGTGAGTCTACAGCGCGCGAGCAGTACTTC.